The clone carrying this T cell receptor beta chain was seen a few times. Its target is unknown. In the library, individual cDNA molecules carried attached unique molecular identifiers. TCRdb processed the 5' RACE reads anew with MiXCR; each CDR3 protein has one entry. This sample has 45,000 to 55,000 distinct CDR3 sequences, with about 6.5% found just once. CDR3 length equals 13 residues. Germline CDR1 and CDR2: LNHNV and YYDKDF (reference sequence). V lost 3 bases and J 9 bases, leaving 9 bases between the germline ends. The data were taken from a study of early T cells in non-severe SARS-CoV-2 infection. About the research overall: Unsorted whole-blood RNA was sequenced in bulk, leaving chains unpaired.

Study observations and caveats: Comparison of clonotypes with VDJdb favored anti-spike CD8 responses while missing private and CD4 specificities.

This sequence originates from an adult who was a healthcare worker with PCR-confirmed SARS-CoV-2 infection or an uninfected control (not recorded which). The chain joins TRBV15 to TRBJ1-6; D uncertain. The sequences come from whole blood, collected at baseline. The CDR3 protein is CATSRDGPSPLHF. The DNA of the CDR3 is TGTGCCACCAGCAGGGATGGTCCTTCACCCCTCCACTTT.